The 9 T cell receptor beta chains below were found in one sample sequenced in a study of vaccination effects on CD4 cells after COVID-19. Clones were sequenced by immunoSEQ multiplex PCR, and TCRdb holds only the in-frame ones, with some missing. The table has about 66,000 clones, about 80% seen once. Pools of viral peptides were used by the ViraFEST assay to expand antigen-specific CD4+ T cells ahead of sequencing. With nine to eleven days of culture completed, CD4+ T cells were isolated. Everyone in the study got two shots of either the BNT162b2 or mRNA-1273 vaccine. Antigens of these TCRs are unknown. The specimen was CD4+ T cells from PBMCs cultured with HCoV-OC43 spike peptides, collected after COVID-19 vaccination. Subset given: HCoV-OC43 spike overlapping peptide pool stimulation. The receptors originated from a human donor who received a COVID-19 vaccine.

J is TRBJ2-2 and V is TRBV7-2; weak D call: TRBD2 (5 bases). This CDR3 has 16 amino acids. Germline values: CDR1 SGHTA, CDR2 FQGNSA. Trimming shortened V by 5 bases and J by 5 bases, and 18 bases separated the two germline ends. The CDR3 coding sequence is TGTGCCAGCAGCCCTGGACTGAGGATAGCGACCGGGGAGCTGTTTTTT. As protein: CASSPGLRIATGELFF.

This clone was counted once. The CDR3 coding sequence is TGTGCCAGTAGTACGGGACAGGGGATAAGTACCTATGGCTACACCTTC. As protein: CASSTGQGISTYGYTF. V gene TRBV19 combines with J gene TRBJ1-2; 10 bases align to TRBD1. J lost 4 bases, V lost 4 bases, and 9 bases had no gene match. CDR1 LNHDA and CDR2 SQIVND come from the germline V gene (reference sequence). The CDR3 is 16 amino acids.

There are a few counts of this clone. The chain couples TRBV10-2 to TRBJ1-1; D might be TRBD1 (6 bases). Germline lookup yields CDR1 WSHSY and CDR2 SAAADI. Trimming left V 5 bases short and J 3 bases short, with 16 bases between. The CDR3 runs 15 residues. Here the CDR3 reads CASSPGHRRDTEAFF. CDR3 nucleotide sequence: TGCGCCAGCAGTCCGGGACATCGGCGGGACACTGAAGCTTTCTTT.

This clone was picked up a small number of times. The V and J genes are TRBV14 and TRBJ2-3; 7 bases match TRBD2. V was clipped by 4 bases and J by 0 bases; unmatched bases: 7. Per germline, CDR1 SGHDN and CDR2 FVKESK. The CDR3 covers 16 residues. The CDR3 spells CASSLGRGTSTDTQYF. CDR3 bases: TGTGCCAGCAGCCTCGGGCGGGGGACGAGCACAGATACGCAGTATTTT. Complete variable domain (other parts from reference TRBV14 and TRBJ2-3): EAGVTQFPSHSVIEKGQTVTLRCDPISGHDNLYWYRRVMGKEIKFLLHFVKESKQDESGMPNNRFLAERTGGTYSTLKVQPAELEDSGVYFCASSLGRGTSTDTQYFGPGTRLTVL.

This clone appeared once. The chain couples TRBV19 to TRBJ1-1; D perhaps matches TRBD1 (5 bases). V lost 3 bases to trimming and J lost 0 bases, with 8 bases between them. This CDR3 has 14 amino acids. Germline CDR1 reads LNHDA; CDR2 reads SQIVND (reference sequence). The CDR3 DNA sequence: TGTGCCAGTAGTATCCCAGGGTTGAACACTGAAGCTTTCTTT. It yields the protein CASSIPGLNTEAFF.

This clone was observed once. The chain employs TRBV10-3 and TRBJ2-7; D is unresolved. This CDR3 has 13 amino acids. CDR1 and CDR2 from the germline V gene are ENHRY and SYGVKD. The ends were cut back, 4 bases at V and 2 bases at J, with 9 bases in the middle. In nucleotides, the CDR3 is TGTGCCATCAGTGTCGGCGGAACCTACGAGCAGTACGTC. This encodes CAISVGGTYEQYV.

The chain uses TRBV4-1 and TRBJ1-6, with unresolved D. Trimming took 6 bases from V and 7 from J, leaving 16 bases between them. The CDR3 totals 15 residues. The germline gives CDR1 MGHRA, CDR2 YSYEKL. The CDR3 protein is CASRSSGPLNSPLHF. CDR3 DNA sequence: TGCGCCAGCAGATCGTCCGGGCCTTTAAATTCACCCCTCCACTTT.

This chain connects TRBV12-3 or TRBV12-4 to TRBJ1-2; D ambiguous. Trimming removed 3 bases at V and 7 bases at J, with 12 bases between. The CDR3 is 13 residues long. The CDR3 region has the DNA TGTGCCAGCAGTTTCCCAGGTGCGGGTGGCTACACCTTC. Its protein product is CASSFPGAGGYTF.

The chain employs TRBV12-3 or TRBV12-4 and TRBJ1-5; 7 positions match TRBD1. CDR3 length equals 13 residues. The ends lost 6 bases at V and 4 bases at J; junction bases unmatched: 3. The CDR3 reads CASRTGRNQPQHF. CDR3 bases: TGTGCCAGCAGGACAGGGCGGAATCAGCCCCAGCATTTT.